The clone carrying this TCR beta chain was counted between two and nine times. The antigen is undetermined. The record originates from a study of T cell repertoires in cytomegalovirus infection. TCRdb reanalysed the reads using MiXCR and keeps one entry per CDR3 protein. The repertoire consists of 300,000 to 400,000 distinct CDR3 sequences, with 20% to 25% occurring once and the leading ten covering about an eighth. This CDR3 spans 14 amino acids. Looked up from germline, CDR1 is LNHDA and CDR2 is SQIVND (reference sequence). The V end lost 3 bases, the J end lost 3 bases, and 10 bases lay between the germline ends.

This sequence was found in a human donor in good health (CMV status not recorded). Some clones in this sample may be carry-over from other donors' samples. The V call is TRBV19, the J call TRBJ2-3, with a possible D match to TRBD2 (6 bases). The specimen was cultured PBMCs, collected from culture after CMV antigen stimulation. CDR3 region: CASSISGATDTQYF. The CDR3 DNA reads TGTGCCAGTAGTATCTCGGGAGCTACAGATACGCAGTATTTT.